Each of the 31 T cell receptor beta chains below was sequenced from the same sample in a study of regulatory and conventional T cells in RAG deficiency (dated by TCRdb to about 2017). Library prep was done by the immunoSEQ multiplex PCR assay. The table was pulled from immuneACCESS by TCRdb, which kept in-frame rearrangements only. Such tables lose some clones; where checked, under half of the loss comes from unresolved V genes, and the rest has no known cause. This sample has roughly 32,000 clones in its table, and more than 90% of those were observed once. The ten biggest clones cover under 0.45% of the sample. Before genomic DNA extraction, conventional CD4+ T cells were purified from blood as CD25-low CD127-high cells. These same data were also listed under a study on regulatory T cells. As noted in the second study: In the multiplex PCR, 52 forward TRBV primers and 13 reverse TRBJ primers were used, and assay-based and computational corrections were applied for amplification bias.

The sample taken for sequencing was CD25- CD4+ T cells sorted from blood. All receptors come from a human donor in good health.

The chain combines TRBV5-1 with TRBJ1-1; the match to TRBD1 covers 8 bases. Looked up from germline, CDR1 is SGHRS and CDR2 is YFSETQ. This CDR3 has 12 amino acids. Trimming cost V 4 bases and J 8 bases; bases outside gene matches: 4. The CDR3 nucleotides read TGCGCCAGCAGCCCGGGGGACAGGGAAGCTTTCTTT. It is translated as CASSPGDREAFF.

The rearrangement joins TRBV7-2 to TRBJ2-3; a possible D gene is TRBD1 (5 bases). CDR3 length equals 16 residues. CDR1 and CDR2 from the germline V gene are SGHTA and FQGNSA. Trimming took 5 bases from V and 2 from J, leaving 17 bases between them. Here the CDR3 reads CASSEEWGPPTDTQYF. The CDR3, as DNA: TGTGCCAGCAGCGAAGAATGGGGCCCCCCCACAGATACGCAGTATTTT.

The chain joins TRBV5-1 to TRBJ2-1; D gene ambiguous. CDR3 length equals 14 residues. The germline V and J ends were trimmed by 2 bases and 0 bases, with 6 bases remaining between them. From germline, CDR1 is SGHRS and CDR2 YFSETQ. The CDR3 is CASSFLSSYNEQFF. For the CDR3, the DNA is TGCGCCAGCAGCTTCCTTAGCTCCTACAATGAGCAGTTCTTC.

The chain couples TRBV5-4 to TRBJ2-5; 14 nucleotides agree with TRBD2. Unmatched junction bases numbered 0, after V lost 0 bases and J lost 2 bases. This CDR3 has 16 residues. The germline CDR1 and CDR2 sequences are SGHNT and YYREEE (reference sequence). The CDR3: CASSLGTSGRQETQYF. The CDR3 region has the DNA TGTGCCAGCAGCTTGGGGACTAGCGGGAGGCAAGAGACCCAGTACTTC. The full variable domain, rest sourced from reference TRBV5-4 and TRBJ2-5, is ETGVTQSPTHLIKTRGQQVTLRCSSQSGHNTVSWYQQALGQGPQFIFQYYREEENGRGNFPPRFSGLQFPNYSSELNVNALELDDSALYLCASSLGTSGRQETQYFGPGTRLLVL.

The CDR3 here is CASSLQRKTSPDTQYF. CDR3 in DNA: TGTGCCAGCAGCTTGCAGCGAAAGACCTCGCCAGATACGCAGTATTTT. This chain links TRBV7-2 with TRBJ2-3, with D uncertain. The CDR3 runs to 16 residues. The V end lost 3 bases, the J end lost 4 bases, and 17 bases lay between the germline ends. In germline, CDR1 is SGHTA, CDR2 FQGNSA.

The chain joins TRBV5-1 to TRBJ2-1; D possibly corresponds to TRBD2 (6 bases). Germline V gives CDR1 SGHRS, CDR2 YFSETQ. The CDR3 runs 15 residues. V lost 4 bases, J lost 8 bases, and 19 bases lay in between. The CDR3 loop reads CASSANGTPKDEQFF. CDR3 bases: TGCGCCAGCAGCGCCAACGGGACTCCCAAGGATGAGCAGTTCTTC.

The chain recombines TRBV18 with TRBJ1-2, with D possibly matching TRBD1 (6 bases). The V end lost 1 base, the J end lost 3 bases, and 6 bases lay between the germline ends. Looked up from germline, CDR1 is KGHSH and CDR2 is LQKENI. CDR3 size: 13 residues. In DNA form, the CDR3 reads TGTGCCAGCTCACCACACAGGGACTATGGCTACACCTTC. Its translation is CASSPHRDYGYTF.

This clone appeared a single time. This sequence joins TRBV19 and TRBJ2-2, with 7 positions matching TRBD1. Trimming at V came to 7 bases and at J to 3 bases, leaving 5 bases not matched to a gene. Germline CDR1 reads LNHDA; CDR2 reads SQIVND (reference sequence). The CDR3 is 14 residues long. The DNA of the CDR3 is TGTGCCAGTATTGCACAGGGGTACACCGGGGAGCTGTTTTTT. Translated, it gives CASIAQGYTGELFF.

V gene TRBV6-1 combines with J gene TRBJ2-3; 7 bases fit TRBD2. With 6 bases clipped from V and 1 base from J, the junction kept 4 bases outside the gene matches. Germline assignment: CDR1 MNHNS and CDR2 SASEGT. The CDR3 extends over 14 amino acids. This CDR3 reads CASSVTSGTDTQYF. CDR3 bases: TGTGCCAGCAGCGTAACTAGCGGCACAGATACGCAGTATTTT.

DNA for the CDR3: TGTGCCAGCAGCCAAGTCGGTACGGCGGGAATAACAGATACGCAGTATTTT. This encodes CASSQVGTAGITDTQYF. This chain links TRBV4-2 with TRBJ2-3; D perhaps matches TRBD2 (6 bases). With 1 base removed from V and 3 bases from J, the gap between germline ends came to 17 bases. The germline V gene has CDR1 LGHNA and CDR2 YNFKEQ. This CDR3 has 17 residues.

The rearrangement links TRBV19 to TRBJ2-7; no clear D gene. The CDR3 runs 14 residues. The V end was cut by 5 bases, the J end by 2 bases, with 13 bases between. Germline V gene data show CDR1 as LNHDA and CDR2 as SQIVND (reference sequence). The CDR3 DNA reads TGTGCCAGTAGTCCAAGACTGCCCCCCTACGAGCAGTACTTC. Translation gives CASSPRLPPYEQYF.

The rearrangement uses TRBV4-1 and TRBJ1-4; D is possibly TRBD1 (5 bases). V shed 1 base and J shed 6 bases, with 15 bases lying between them. The CDR3 consists of 16 residues. In germline, CDR1 is MGHRA, CDR2 YSYEKL. The DNA of the CDR3 is TGCGCCAGCAGCCAAGTATCCGGGACGGGGGATGAAAAACTGTTTTTT. It codes for CASSQVSGTGDEKLFF.

In this sample, this clone turned up once. The rearrangement joins TRBV10-3 to TRBJ1-5; TRBD1 aligns across 7 bases. This CDR3 is built from 14 residues. V lost 6 bases to trimming and J lost 0 bases; unmatched junction nucleotides: 2. Germline CDR1 reads ENHRY; CDR2 reads SYGVKD. Written as DNA, the CDR3 is TGTGCCATCAGCCGGGACAGTAGCAATCAGCCCCAGCATTTT. Translated: CAISRDSSNQPQHF.

The rearrangement joins TRBV4-1 to TRBJ2-7, with 9 bases fitting TRBD1. The CDR3 consists of 14 residues. Per the germline V gene, CDR1 is MGHRA and CDR2 is YSYEKL. J was trimmed by 4 bases and V by 4 bases; bases with no gene match: 5. The DNA for the CDR3 is TGCGCCAGCAGCCTAAGCGGACAGGGGTACGAGCAGTACTTC. The encoded protein is CASSLSGQGYEQYF.

This chain uses TRBV18 with TRBJ1-2, with TRBD1 as a possible D gene (5 bases). The CDR3 extends over 13 amino acids. Germline assignment: CDR1 KGHSH and CDR2 LQKENI. The V gene lost 1 base and the J gene lost 2 bases, with 5 bases spanning the gap. The chain's CDR3 is CASSPQGNYGYTF. In DNA form, the CDR3 reads TGTGCCAGCTCACCACAGGGGAACTATGGCTACACCTTC.

This clone was detected only once. The V gene is TRBV27, the J gene TRBJ2-1, with 8 nucleotides matching TRBD2. Germline V gene lookup returns CDR1 MNHEY and CDR2 SMNVEV (reference sequence). V gave up 3 bases and J gave up 2 bases; unmatched junction bases: 9. There are 17 residues in the CDR3. The CDR3 coding sequence is TGTGCCAGCAGTTTCCAGGGAGCCGGGGGGGCCTACAATGAGCAGTTCTTC. Amino acids: CASSFQGAGGAYNEQFF.

The chain has TRBV7-2 and TRBJ2-1, with 8 nucleotides matching TRBD2. Germline V CDR1 and CDR2: SGHTA, FQGNSA. J gave up 5 bases and V 1 base, and 13 bases lay outside the gene matches. CDR3 length: 18 residues. In DNA, the CDR3 is TGTGCCAGCAGCTTAGTGGTGTTGGGGACTAGGGCACACAATGAGCAGTTCTTC. Encoded protein: CASSLVVLGTRAHNEQFF.

This chain's CDR3 is CASSLEERFEQFF. CDR3 coding DNA: TGTGCCAGCAGCTTGGAAGAGCGATTTGAGCAGTTCTTC. This sequence joins TRBV5-4 and TRBJ2-1; D is undetermined. With 0 bases removed from V and 9 bases from J, the gap between germline ends came to 10 bases. This CDR3 comprises 13 residues. Germline V lookup: CDR1 SGHNT, CDR2 YYREEE (reference sequence).

The chain links TRBV2 to TRBJ2-1, with 8 bases aligning to TRBD2. This CDR3 spans 16 amino acids. Looked up from germline, CDR1 is SNHLY and CDR2 is FYNNEI. Trimming took 4 bases from V and 6 from J; bases not matched to a gene: 11. CDR3 loop: CASSGNGGGRGNEQFF. CDR3 DNA sequence: TGTGCCAGCAGTGGTAACGGGGGGGGTCGGGGCAATGAGCAGTTCTTC.

V gene TRBV5-4 combines with J gene TRBJ2-3; 7 bases line up with TRBD2. Germline CDR1 reads SGHNT; CDR2 reads YYREEE (reference sequence). Germline trimming cut 4 bases from V and 2 bases from J; bases unmatched to any gene: 10. CDR3 length: 16 amino acids. CDR3 residues: CASSNARDYATDTQYF. Here the CDR3 DNA reads TGTGCCAGCAGCAATGCCCGGGACTACGCCACAGATACGCAGTATTTT.

This clone has only one observation. The V and J genes are TRBV7-2 and TRBJ2-3; unclear D gene. Trimming left V 5 bases short and J 2 bases short, with 8 bases between. The CDR3 totals 13 residues. The germline CDR1 and CDR2 sequences are SGHTA and FQGNSA. The CDR3 region is CASSRQTTDTQYF. The CDR3 nucleotides are TGTGCCAGCAGCCGACAAACCACAGATACGCAGTATTTT.

This clone is a singleton in its sample. DNA for the CDR3: TGTGCCAGCAGCTTAGATAGTTTCGGCGGGAGAATAGATACGCAGTATTTT. This translates into CASSLDSFGGRIDTQYF. This sequence joins TRBV11-2 and TRBJ2-3; 7 bases agree with TRBD2. This CDR3 spans 17 amino acids. The germline gives CDR1 SGHAT, CDR2 FQNNGV. V was clipped by 0 bases and J by 5 bases; unmatched bases: 11.

This chain connects TRBV5-1 to TRBJ2-1; TRBD1 is a possible D gene (5 bases). CDR1 is SGHRS, CDR2 YFSETQ, per germline. The V end was cut by 4 bases, the J end by 0 bases, with 14 bases between. The CDR3 sequence is 16 residues long. CDR3 nucleotides: TGCGCCAGCAGCCCCGGCAGGGCGAGCTCCTACAATGAGCAGTTCTTC. Encoded protein: CASSPGRASSYNEQFF.

The chain uses TRBV7-9 and TRBJ1-4; possible D gene TRBD1, 6 bases. CDR1 is SEHNR and CDR2 is FQNEAQ in the germline V gene (reference sequence). V was trimmed by 1 base and J by 2 bases, leaving 14 bases between them. CDR3 length: 17 residues. CDR3 in amino acids: CASSLGITGPTNEKLFF. CDR3 in DNA: TGTGCCAGCAGCTTAGGAATTACAGGGCCTACTAATGAAAAACTGTTTTTT.

This sequence joins TRBV9 and TRBJ2-1; possibly TRBD2 for D (5 bases). CDR1 is SGDLS, CDR2 YYNGEE, per germline. This CDR3 is 13 amino acids long. The germline V and J ends were trimmed by 2 bases and 6 bases, with 9 bases remaining between them. Written as DNA, the CDR3 is TGTGCCAGCAGCGTTGGCGGGTTCAATGAGCAGTTCTTC. It yields the protein CASSVGGFNEQFF.

The chain uses TRBV6-5 and TRBJ2-7; no clear D. V was trimmed by 0 bases and J by 3 bases, leaving 9 bases between them. The length of the CDR3 is 14 residues. The germline gives CDR1 MNHEY, CDR2 SVGAGI. The CDR3 coding sequence is TGTGCCAGCAGTTACTCTCGAGCCAACTACGAGCAGTACTTC. It codes for CASSYSRANYEQYF.

The rearrangement links TRBV30 to TRBJ1-5; TRBD1 is a possible D gene (6 bases). Trimming removed 3 bases at V and 10 bases at J, with 16 bases between. CDR3 size: 13 residues. The germline V gene has CDR1 GTSNPN and CDR2 SVGIG (reference sequence). The CDR3 coding sequence is TGTGCCTGGAGGGGCAGGTGGGGGGGCCCCCAGCATTTT. It codes for CAWRGRWGGPQHF.

The chain has TRBV6-1 and TRBJ1-6; 8 bases fit TRBD1. This CDR3 is built from 14 residues. Losses at the gene ends were 7 bases for V and 6 bases for J; bases not matched to a gene: 5. CDR1 is MNHNS and CDR2 is SASEGT in the germline V gene. The DNA for the CDR3 is TGTGCCAGCACCCTGGGACAGGTTAATTCACCCCTCCACTTT. It yields the protein CASTLGQVNSPLHF.

The chain joins TRBV29-1 to TRBJ2-7, with 9 bases identical to TRBD1. Germline CDR1 and CDR2: SQVTM and ANQGSEA. This CDR3 comprises 13 residues. The V segment lost 7 bases and the J segment 0 bases; nucleotides outside the gene matches: 4. CDR3 in DNA: TGCAGCGCCCGGGACAGGGTCTCCTACGAGCAGTACTTC. This gives the protein CSARDRVSYEQYF.

The V call is TRBV7-2, the J call TRBJ1-1; no clear D gene. The CDR3 is 15 residues long. Germline loops: CDR1 SGHTA, CDR2 FQGNSA. V shed 2 bases and J shed 2 bases, with 12 bases lying between them. CDR3 loop: CASSLISPGNTEAFF. The CDR3 coding sequence is TGTGCCAGCAGCTTAATTTCTCCAGGTAACACTGAAGCTTTCTTT.

V and J are TRBV11-2 and TRBJ2-5; D unclear. Trimming pared 6 bases from V and 2 bases from J, leaving 7 bases between. The CDR3 loop spans 12 amino acids. In germline, CDR1 is SGHAT, CDR2 FQNNGV. CDR3 region: CASSRQQETQYF. In DNA, the CDR3 is TGTGCCAGCAGTCGTCAGCAAGAGACCCAGTACTTC.